The text below deals with one T cell receptor beta chain. Its target is unknown. The data derive from a study of OX40 agonist ivuxolimab in advanced cancers. Points from the study as a whole: Nonresponders, in some cases, also had low normalized T-cell clonal expansion. In the 0.1 to 3.0 mg/kg range, CD4+ and CD8+ blood T cells had expanded clonally by week 6.

Libraries were prepared by immunoSEQ multiplex PCR; TCRdb keeps only in-frame clonotypes and omits some of them. The table shows about 53,000 clones, with approximately 84% occurring only once. The length of the CDR3 is 13 residues. CDR1 is MDHEN and CDR2 is SYDVKM in the germline V gene. V gave up 7 bases and J gave up 4 bases, with 13 bases separating them. Specimen: CD4+ or CD8+ T cells sorted from blood, collected in a trial of the OX40 agonist ivuxolimab. The chain uses TRBV28 and TRBJ1-2, with D possibly matching TRBD1 (6 bases). The receptor was derived from an adult with an advanced solid tumor such as melanoma, head and neck, liver or kidney cancer. DNA for the CDR3: TGTGCCAGCACTAGACAGGCACCCTATGGCTACACCTTC. Protein product: CASTRQAPYGYTF.